Listed here are 29 T cell receptor beta chains from one sample, sequenced in a study of blood T cell repertoires in COVID-19. This table comes from immunoSEQ multiplex PCR, and its TCRdb copy is limited to in-frame clones, with some not included. The sample holds some 300,000 clones, 80% to 90% seen once. The material sequenced was peripheral blood. Receptor source: a woman aged 70 to 79 with COVID-19, enrolled during active disease.

The rearrangement uses TRBV30 and TRBJ1-1, with no clear D. Germline CDR1 reads GTSNPN; CDR2 reads SVGIG (reference sequence). The V end was cut by 7 bases, the J end by 10 bases, with 16 bases between. The CDR3 totals 11 residues. The CDR3 region is CALGRGWAAFF. CDR3 in DNA: TGTGCCTTGGGCCGGGGATGGGCAGCTTTCTTT.

The chain couples TRBV18 to TRBJ2-3; 8 bases agree with TRBD2. The CDR3 runs to 15 residues. Germline CDR1 and CDR2: KGHSH and LQKENI. The V gene end was trimmed by 6 bases and the J gene end by 0 bases; junction bases not matched to a gene: 5. This CDR3 is CASSLSGASTDTQYF. The CDR3 DNA follows: TGTGCCAGCTCCCTTAGCGGGGCTAGCACAGATACGCAGTATTTT.

The V and J genes are TRBV3-1 (or the pseudogene TRBV3-2) and TRBJ2-3; 9 nucleotides agree with TRBD2. Germline values: CDR1 LGHDT, CDR2 YNNKEL (reference sequence). Germline trimming cut 4 bases from V and 2 bases from J; bases unmatched to any gene: 13. The CDR3 spans 18 residues. The DNA for the CDR3 is TGTGCCAGCAGCCCTTGGTCGAGCGGGGGGATTCACACAGATACGCAGTATTTT. Encoded protein: CASSPWSSGGIHTDTQYF.

Notes on this clone: Its ends do not fully match the called genes, so a read error is possible. DNA of the CDR3: TGCGCCACCAGCACAGGGTCCGCTGGGAACACTGAAGCTTTCTTT. Protein sequence: CATSTGSAGNTEAFF. The gene calls are TRBV4-3 and TRBJ1-1, with D perhaps matching TRBD1 (6 bases). The CDR3 spans 15 residues. Germline CDR1 reads LGHNA; CDR2 reads YSLEER.

The gene calls are TRBV7-2 and TRBJ2-1; TRBD2 agrees at 7 bases. CDR3 length: 14 residues. Germline lookup yields CDR1 SGHTA and CDR2 FQGNSA. V dropped 3 bases and J dropped 5; count of bases not matched to a gene: 4. In nucleotides, the CDR3 is TGTGCCAGCAGCTTGATGGCGGGGGACAATGAGCAGTTCTTC. Translating gives CASSLMAGDNEQFF. The full variable domain, with the rest looked up from reference TRBV7-2 and TRBJ2-1, is GAGVSQSPSNKVTEKGKDVELRCDPISGHTALYWYRQSLGQGLEFLIYFQGNSAPDKSGLPSDRFSAERTGGSVSTLTIQRTQQEDSAVYLCASSLMAGDNEQFFGPGTRLTVL.

This chain's CDR3 is CASSQGEDFSYNEQFF. The CDR3 DNA reads TGTGCCAGCAGCCAGGGGGAGGATTTCTCCTACAATGAGCAGTTCTTC. The chain links TRBV9 to TRBJ2-1, with D possibly being TRBD1 (7 bases). The CDR3 is 16 residues long. Per germline, CDR1 SGDLS and CDR2 YYNGEE. Trimming removed 4 bases at V and 0 bases at J, with 14 bases between.

This clone occurred once. V and J are TRBV5-1 and TRBJ2-3; D is perhaps TRBD1 (6 bases). The CDR3 consists of 15 residues. The germline CDR1 and CDR2 sequences are SGHRS and YFSETQ. V was clipped by 1 base and J by 3 bases, with 12 bases between them. CDR3 in amino acids: CASSLYLQGTDTQYF. The CDR3 DNA reads TGCGCCAGCAGCTTGTATCTACAGGGTACAGATACGCAGTATTTT.

The gene calls are TRBV24-1 and TRBJ1-2; D gene ambiguous. CDR3 length: 15 residues. V lost 0 bases and J lost 1, with 8 bases in between. The germline V gene has CDR1 KGHDR and CDR2 SFDVKD. Here the CDR3 reads CATSDLDGNNYGYTF. The CDR3 region has the DNA TGTGCCACCAGTGATTTGGACGGGAATAACTATGGCTACACCTTC.

The chain recombines TRBV7-8 with TRBJ1-5; TRBD1 matches 8 bases. The CDR3 length is 16 residues. V dropped 1 base and J dropped 6; count of bases not matched to a gene: 8. CDR1 and CDR2 from the germline V gene are SGHVS and FQNEAQ. CDR3 DNA sequence: TGTGCCAGCAGCTTAGAGGGGGACAGGTGGTTTCAGCCCCAGCATTTT. This sequence encodes CASSLEGDRWFQPQHF.

The chain uses TRBV9 and TRBJ1-3; 7 positions match TRBD1. After removal of 0 bases from V and 2 bases from J, the junction contained 5 bases not matched to a gene. This CDR3 contains 16 residues. CDR1 is SGDLS, CDR2 YYNGEE, per germline. The CDR3 is CASSVAQGTAGNTIYF. CDR3 DNA: TGTGCCAGCAGCGTAGCTCAAGGGACAGCTGGAAACACCATATATTTT.

This clone was seen only once. This rearrangement joins TRBV5-1 to TRBJ2-5; D gene unclear. V lost 3 bases, J lost 8 bases, and 11 bases lay in between. Germline V lookup: CDR1 SGHRS, CDR2 YFSETQ. This CDR3 is 12 amino acids long. The CDR3 bases are TGCGCCAGCAGCTACCAGGTGGAAACCCAGTACTTC. It encodes CASSYQVETQYF.

The chain employs TRBV19 and TRBJ2-3; 9 bases are a match to TRBD2. This CDR3 is 15 amino acids long. Germline trimming cut 6 bases from V and 0 bases from J; bases unmatched to any gene: 4. Germline CDR1 is LNHDA and CDR2 is SQIVND (reference sequence). The CDR3 DNA follows: TGTGCCAGTAGCGTAGCGGGGGCCAGCACAGATACGCAGTATTTT. Translation gives CASSVAGASTDTQYF.

This clone was detected many times. The CDR3, as DNA: TGTGCCAGCAGCCAAACTAGGGGAGGCACTGAAGCTTTCTTT. It codes for CASSQTRGGTEAFF. The chain is built from TRBV3-1 (or the pseudogene TRBV3-2) and TRBJ1-1; TRBD1 is a possible D gene (5 bases). This CDR3 is 14 amino acids long. CDR1 is LGHDT, CDR2 YNNKEL, per germline (reference sequence). Deletions cut 2 bases from V and 4 bases from J, with 11 bases between.

This CDR3 reads CASSRGQTNEKLFF. The CDR3, as DNA: TGTGCCAGCAGCCGCGGACAGACAAATGAAAAACTGTTTTTT. This chain uses TRBV3-1 (or the pseudogene TRBV3-2) with TRBJ1-4, with D maybe TRBD1 (6 bases). The CDR3 runs 14 residues. Germline V gene lookup returns CDR1 LGHDT and CDR2 YNNKEL (reference sequence). V was clipped by 4 bases and J by 5 bases, with 11 bases between them.

This clone occurred once. The gene calls are TRBV28 and TRBJ2-7; TRBD2 matches 11 bases. The germline gives CDR1 MDHEN, CDR2 SYDVKM. The CDR3 is made up of 14 amino acids. V trimming: 3 bases; J trimming: 4 bases; junction bases outside the gene matches: 2. CDR3 loop: CASSLIAGGYEQYF. The CDR3 region has the DNA TGTGCCAGCAGTTTGATAGCGGGGGGGTACGAGCAGTACTTC.

This clone came up once. The chain carries TRBV29-1 and TRBJ1-5; 8 bases are shared with TRBD1. Germline assignment: CDR1 SQVTM and CDR2 ANQGSEA. V lost 6 bases, J lost 4 bases, and 11 bases stayed unmatched. The CDR3 consists of 15 residues. CDR3 DNA: TGCAGCGTCGCAACCGGGACAGGAGGAAATCAGCCCCAGCATTTT. It is translated as CSVATGTGGNQPQHF.

The chain combines TRBV5-1 with TRBJ2-7, with 8 bases that match TRBD2. The CDR3 consists of 15 residues. The V segment lost 0 bases and the J segment 1 base; nucleotides outside the gene matches: 3. Germline CDR1 and CDR2: SGHRS and YFSETQ. CDR3 in DNA: TGCGCCAGCAGCTTGGGAGCGGGGGAGTCCTACGAGCAGTACTTC. It yields the protein CASSLGAGESYEQYF.

The table lists this clone with a few counts. The rearrangement uses TRBV2 and TRBJ2-1, with D perhaps TRBD1 (5 bases). There are 14 residues in the CDR3. Trimming took off 10 bases at V and 0 bases at J, with 13 bases between the two ends. Germline lookup yields CDR1 SNHLY and CDR2 FYNNEI. CDR3 coding DNA: TGTGCCAACGAGACAGTGAGCTCCTACAATGAGCAGTTCTTC. Translation gives CANETVSSYNEQFF.

The J gene is TRBJ1-1, the V gene TRBV9; a possible D gene is TRBD1 (5 bases). Germline-derived CDR1 and CDR2 are SGDLS and YYNGEE. Trimming pared 0 bases from V and 5 bases from J, leaving 11 bases between. CDR3 size: 14 residues. CDR3 in amino acids: CASSVGGGRTEAFF. Written as DNA, the CDR3 is TGTGCCAGCAGCGTAGGCGGGGGACGGACTGAAGCTTTCTTT.

The chain couples TRBV19 to TRBJ2-7; the D is unclear. Trimming pared 1 base from V and 6 bases from J, leaving 13 bases between. The CDR3 runs 14 residues. Per the germline V gene, CDR1 is LNHDA and CDR2 is SQIVND (reference sequence). For the CDR3, the DNA is TGTGCCAGTAGTATAGGTGGAGCCCCAAGCGAGCAGTACTTC. Amino acids: CASSIGGAPSEQYF.

This chain links TRBV10-2 with TRBJ2-5, with D possibly being TRBD1 (5 bases). Germline loops: CDR1 WSHSY, CDR2 SAAADI. The CDR3 has 13 amino acids. Trimming shortened V by 8 bases and J by 2 bases, and 12 bases separated the two germline ends. The CDR3 nucleotides are TGCGCCAGCGTAAGACAGAAACAAGAGACCCAGTACTTC. Translating gives CASVRQKQETQYF.

The V call is TRBV15, the J call TRBJ1-2; 8 positions match TRBD1. The CDR3 consists of 13 residues. Germline V gene data show CDR1 as LNHNV and CDR2 as YYDKDF (reference sequence). With V trimmed by 0 bases and J by 14 bases, 8 bases remained unmatched. The CDR3 region is CATSRDGQGEGTF. CDR3 nucleotide sequence: TGTGCCACCAGCAGAGACGGACAGGGCGAGGGGACCTTC.

The genes are TRBV18 and TRBJ1-6; no definite D call. Germline CDR1 reads KGHSH; CDR2 reads LQKENI. V was cut by 3 bases and J by 14 bases, with 14 bases left in between. The CDR3 runs to 13 residues. DNA for the CDR3: TGTGCCAGCTCACCGCGCACCGGGGAGGCCCTCCACTTT. Translated: CASSPRTGEALHF.

The genes are TRBV5-1 and TRBJ2-7; TRBD2 matches 11 bases. V was pared by 0 bases and J by 2 bases, with 4 bases of the junction left unmatched. CDR1 is SGHRS and CDR2 is YFSETQ in the germline V gene. This CDR3 comprises 16 residues. The CDR3 is CASSLAGTSGPYEQYF. The CDR3 DNA sequence: TGCGCCAGCAGCTTGGCCGGGACTAGCGGCCCCTACGAGCAGTACTTC.

Here the CDR3 DNA reads TGTGCCAGCAGCAAAGGGGAGGCTGATCCCTACAATGAGCAGTTCTTC. This sequence encodes CASSKGEADPYNEQFF. The rearrangement joins TRBV21-1 to TRBJ2-1; the table's D call, TRBD2, has no DNA check behind it. TRBV21-1 is given as a pseudogene. The CDR3 contains 16 residues.

The CDR3 DNA reads as TGCGCCAGCAGTGAGTCGGAGGGGAATGAGCAGTTCTTC. Translated, it gives CASSESEGNEQFF. This chain links TRBV10-2 with TRBJ2-1, with TRBD2 as a possible D gene (6 bases). V shed 0 bases and J shed 7 bases, with 7 bases lying between them. The V gene's germline CDR1 is WSHSY and CDR2 SAAADI. The CDR3 covers 13 residues.

J is TRBJ1-1 and V is TRBV7-9; D is uncertain. The CDR3 has 12 amino acids. Germline loops: CDR1 SEHNR, CDR2 FQNEAQ (reference sequence). Trimming shortened V by 0 bases and J by 8 bases, and 7 bases separated the two germline ends. CDR3 in amino acids: CASSLAPGEAFF. Written as DNA, the CDR3 is TGTGCCAGCAGCTTAGCCCCCGGGGAAGCTTTCTTT.

The chain links TRBV4-3 to TRBJ1-1; TRBD1 matches 11 bases. Germline assignment: CDR1 LGHNA and CDR2 YSLEER. This CDR3 region has 15 residues. Losses at the gene ends were 4 bases for V and 2 bases for J; bases not matched to a gene: 3. The CDR3 sequence is CASSPGQGGNTEAFF. CDR3 in DNA: TGCGCCAGCAGCCCGGGACAGGGGGGAAACACTGAAGCTTTCTTT.

The CDR3 protein is CASSRDRFNEKLFF. CDR3 bases: TGCGCCAGCAGTAGGGACAGGTTTAATGAAAAACTGTTTTTT. This rearrangement joins TRBV10-2 to TRBJ1-4, with 8 bases fitting TRBD1. J gave up 4 bases and V 5 bases, and 3 bases lay outside the gene matches. Germline V gene lookup returns CDR1 WSHSY and CDR2 SAAADI. CDR3 length: 14 residues.